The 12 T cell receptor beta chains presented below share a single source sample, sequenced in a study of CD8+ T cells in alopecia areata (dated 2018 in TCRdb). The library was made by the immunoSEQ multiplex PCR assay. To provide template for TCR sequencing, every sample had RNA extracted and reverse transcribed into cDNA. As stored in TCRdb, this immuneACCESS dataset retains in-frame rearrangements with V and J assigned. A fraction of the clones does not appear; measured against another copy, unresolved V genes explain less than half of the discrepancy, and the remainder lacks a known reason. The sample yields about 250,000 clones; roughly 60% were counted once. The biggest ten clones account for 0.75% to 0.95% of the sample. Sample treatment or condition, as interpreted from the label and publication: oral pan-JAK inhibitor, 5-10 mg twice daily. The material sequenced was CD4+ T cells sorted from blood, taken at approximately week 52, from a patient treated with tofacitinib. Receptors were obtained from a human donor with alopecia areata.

DNA of the CDR3: TGTGCCAGCAGCTTGGACCTTAGGGATTCACCCCTCCACTTT. Translation gives CASSLDLRDSPLHF. The chain uses TRBV5-4 and TRBJ1-6; D is undetermined. The germline gives CDR1 SGHNT, CDR2 YYREEE (reference sequence). Trimming took 0 bases from V and 8 from J, leaving 9 bases between them. There are 14 residues in the CDR3.

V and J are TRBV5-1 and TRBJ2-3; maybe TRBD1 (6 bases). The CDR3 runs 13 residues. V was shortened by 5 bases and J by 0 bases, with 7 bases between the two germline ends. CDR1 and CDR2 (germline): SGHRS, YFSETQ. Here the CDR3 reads CASRDSSTDTQYF. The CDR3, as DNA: TGCGCCAGCAGGGACAGTAGCACAGATACGCAGTATTTT.

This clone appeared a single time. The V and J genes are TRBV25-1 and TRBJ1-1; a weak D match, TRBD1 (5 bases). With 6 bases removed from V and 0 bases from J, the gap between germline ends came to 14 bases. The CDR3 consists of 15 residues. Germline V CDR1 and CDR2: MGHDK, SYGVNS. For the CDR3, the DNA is TGTGCCAGCAGGCTCGGGACCCTCATGAACACTGAAGCTTTCTTT. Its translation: CASRLGTLMNTEAFF. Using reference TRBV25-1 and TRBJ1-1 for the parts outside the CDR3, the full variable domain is EADIYQTPRYLVIGTGKKITLECSQTMGHDKMYWYQQDPGMELHLIHYSYGVNSTEKGDLSSESTVSRIRTEHFPLTLESARPSHTSQYLCASRLGTLMNTEAFFGQGTRLTVV.

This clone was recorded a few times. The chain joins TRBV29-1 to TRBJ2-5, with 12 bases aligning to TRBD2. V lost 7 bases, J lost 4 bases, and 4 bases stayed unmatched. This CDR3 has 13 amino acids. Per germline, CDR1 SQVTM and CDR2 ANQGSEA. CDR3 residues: CSAGTSGSETQYF. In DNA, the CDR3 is TGCAGCGCTGGGACTAGCGGGTCAGAGACCCAGTACTTC. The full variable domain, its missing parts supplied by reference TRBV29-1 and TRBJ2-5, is SAVISQKPSRDICQRGTSLTIQCQVDSQVTMMFWYRQQPGQSLTLIATANQGSEATYESGFVIDKFPISRPNLTFSTLTVSNMSPEDSSIYLCSAGTSGSETQYFGPGTRLLVL.

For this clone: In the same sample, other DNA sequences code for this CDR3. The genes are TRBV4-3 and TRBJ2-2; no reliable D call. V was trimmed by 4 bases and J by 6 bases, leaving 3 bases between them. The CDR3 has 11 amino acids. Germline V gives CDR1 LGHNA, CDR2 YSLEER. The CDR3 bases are TGCGCCAGCAGCCGCGCCGGGGAGCTGTTTTTT. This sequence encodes CASSRAGELFF.

CDR3 loop: CASSQENNPSIGEQYF. The CDR3 nucleotides are TGCGCCAGCAGCCAAGAAAATAACCCCTCGATAGGCGAGCAGTACTTC. The genes are TRBV4-1 and TRBJ2-7; unclear D gene. Germline lookup yields CDR1 MGHRA and CDR2 YSYEKL. The V and J ends lost 0 bases and 6 bases respectively, with 18 bases between them. The CDR3 extends over 16 amino acids.

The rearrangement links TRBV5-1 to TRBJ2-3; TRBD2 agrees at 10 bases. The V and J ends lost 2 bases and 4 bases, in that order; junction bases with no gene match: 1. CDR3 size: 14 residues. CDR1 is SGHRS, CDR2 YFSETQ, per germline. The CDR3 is CASSLSGGADTQYF. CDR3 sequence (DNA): TGCGCCAGCAGCTTAAGCGGGGGGGCAGATACGCAGTATTTT.

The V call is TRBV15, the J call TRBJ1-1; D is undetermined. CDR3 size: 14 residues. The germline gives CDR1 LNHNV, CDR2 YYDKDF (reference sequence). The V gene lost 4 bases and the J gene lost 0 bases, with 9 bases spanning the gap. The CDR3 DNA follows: TGTGCCACCAGCAATCCGGGGATGAACACTGAAGCTTTCTTT. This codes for CATSNPGMNTEAFF.

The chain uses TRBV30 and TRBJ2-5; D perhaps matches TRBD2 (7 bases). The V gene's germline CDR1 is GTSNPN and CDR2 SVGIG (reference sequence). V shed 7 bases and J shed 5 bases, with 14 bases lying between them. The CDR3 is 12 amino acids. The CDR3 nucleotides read TGTGCCTCCACCGGGGGGCGGGAGACCCAGTACTTC. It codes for CASTGGRETQYF. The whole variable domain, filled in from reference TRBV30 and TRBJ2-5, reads SQTIHQWPATLVQPVGSPLSLECTVEGTSNPNLYWYRQAAGRGLQLLFYSVGIGQISSEVPQNLSASRPQDRQFILSSKKLLLSDSGFYLCASTGGRETQYFGPGTRLLVL.

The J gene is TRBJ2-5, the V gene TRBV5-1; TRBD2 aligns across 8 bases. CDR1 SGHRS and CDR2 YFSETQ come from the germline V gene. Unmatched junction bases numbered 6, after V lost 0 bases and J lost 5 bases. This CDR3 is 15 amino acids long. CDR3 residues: CASSLASGGLETQYF. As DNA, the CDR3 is TGCGCCAGCAGCTTGGCCAGCGGGGGATTGGAGACCCAGTACTTC.

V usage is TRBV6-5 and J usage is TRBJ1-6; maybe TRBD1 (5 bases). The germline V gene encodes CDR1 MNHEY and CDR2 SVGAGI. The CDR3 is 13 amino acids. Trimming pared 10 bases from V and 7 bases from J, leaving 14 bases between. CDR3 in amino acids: CATSRDGNSPLHF. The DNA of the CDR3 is TGTGCCACTTCCCGGGACGGCAATTCACCCCTCCACTTT.

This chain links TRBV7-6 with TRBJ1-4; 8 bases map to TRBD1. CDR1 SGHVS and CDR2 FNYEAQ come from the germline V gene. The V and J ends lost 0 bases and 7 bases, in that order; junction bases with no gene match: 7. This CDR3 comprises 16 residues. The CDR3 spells CASSLAPSGGGEKLFF. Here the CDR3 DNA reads TGTGCCAGCAGCTTAGCGCCATCAGGGGGCGGTGAAAAACTGTTTTTT.